This TCR beta chain was observed in a study of molecular identifiers for immune sequencing clone quantification. TCRdb ran MiXCR on the PCR reads and lists one entry per CDR3 protein. The table records roughly 320,000 distinct CDR3 sequences, around 21% of them present only once. Sorting isolated naive CD8 T cells as CD8+CD4-CCR7+CD45RA+ events. This clonotype was counted many times. This CDR3 comprises 13 residues. The V call is TRBV21-1, the J call TRBJ1-1. TRBV21-1 is a known pseudogene. This receptor was taken from a human donor in good health. Some libraries in this study had Jurkat cell RNA spiked in. The sample comprised naive CD8+ T cells from blood, with Jurkat cell RNA spiked in. Subset given: FACS-sorted CD8+CD4-CCR7+CD45RA+ naive T cells. The CDR3 protein is CASSIQEVAEAFF. CDR3 coding DNA: TGTGCCAGCAGCATCCAGGAGGTGGCTGAAGCTTTCTTT.